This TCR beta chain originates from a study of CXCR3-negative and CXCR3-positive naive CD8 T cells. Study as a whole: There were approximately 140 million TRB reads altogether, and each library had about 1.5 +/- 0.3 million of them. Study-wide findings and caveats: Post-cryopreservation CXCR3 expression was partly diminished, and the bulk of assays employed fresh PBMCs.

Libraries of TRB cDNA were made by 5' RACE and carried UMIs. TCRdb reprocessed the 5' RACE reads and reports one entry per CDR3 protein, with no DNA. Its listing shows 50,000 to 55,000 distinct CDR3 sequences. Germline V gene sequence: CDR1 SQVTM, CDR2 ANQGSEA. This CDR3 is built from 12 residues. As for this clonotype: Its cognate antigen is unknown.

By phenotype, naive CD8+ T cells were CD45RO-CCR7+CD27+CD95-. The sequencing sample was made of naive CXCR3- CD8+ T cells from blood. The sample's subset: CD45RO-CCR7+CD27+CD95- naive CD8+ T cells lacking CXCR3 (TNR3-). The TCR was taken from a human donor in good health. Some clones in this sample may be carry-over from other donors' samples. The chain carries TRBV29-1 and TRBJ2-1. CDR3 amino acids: CSVEWEYNEQFF.